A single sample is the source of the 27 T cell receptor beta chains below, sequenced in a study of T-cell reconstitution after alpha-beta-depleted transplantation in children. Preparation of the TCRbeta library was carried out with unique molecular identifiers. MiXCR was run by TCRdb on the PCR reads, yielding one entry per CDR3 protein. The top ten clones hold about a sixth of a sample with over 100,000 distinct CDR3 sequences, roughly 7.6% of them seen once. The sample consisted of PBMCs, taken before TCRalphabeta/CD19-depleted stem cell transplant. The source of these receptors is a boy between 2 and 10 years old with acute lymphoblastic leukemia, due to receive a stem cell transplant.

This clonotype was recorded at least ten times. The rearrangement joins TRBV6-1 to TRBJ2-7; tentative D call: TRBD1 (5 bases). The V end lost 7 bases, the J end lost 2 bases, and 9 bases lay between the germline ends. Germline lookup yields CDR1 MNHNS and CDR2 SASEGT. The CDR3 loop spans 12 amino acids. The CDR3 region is CASMGQAYEQYF. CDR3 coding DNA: TGTGCCAGCATGGGGCAAGCCTACGAGCAGTACTTC.

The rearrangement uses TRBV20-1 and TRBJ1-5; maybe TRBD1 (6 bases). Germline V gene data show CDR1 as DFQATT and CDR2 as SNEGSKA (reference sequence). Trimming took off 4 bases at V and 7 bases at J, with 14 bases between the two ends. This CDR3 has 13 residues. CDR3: CSAKGGLGQPQHF. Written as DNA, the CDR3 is TGCAGTGCTAAGGGGGGTCTAGGACAGCCCCAGCATTTT.

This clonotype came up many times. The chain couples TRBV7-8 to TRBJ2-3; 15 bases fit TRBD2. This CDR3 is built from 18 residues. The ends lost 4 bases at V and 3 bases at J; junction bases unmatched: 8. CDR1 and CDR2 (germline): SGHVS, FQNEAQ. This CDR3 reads CASSSGLAGGRVTDTQYF. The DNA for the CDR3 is TGTGCCAGCAGCTCCGGACTAGCGGGGGGGCGGGTGACAGATACGCAGTATTTT.

As DNA, the CDR3 is TGTGCCAGCAGCCAAGATCTACCAGGGCTAGGGGACAATGAGCAGTTCTTC. Its translation: CASSQDLPGLGDNEQFF. This chain links TRBV14 with TRBJ2-1; TRBD1 might be the D (5 bases). V was clipped by 0 bases and J by 5 bases, with 17 bases between them. Germline V gives CDR1 SGHDN, CDR2 FVKESK. The CDR3 extends over 17 amino acids.

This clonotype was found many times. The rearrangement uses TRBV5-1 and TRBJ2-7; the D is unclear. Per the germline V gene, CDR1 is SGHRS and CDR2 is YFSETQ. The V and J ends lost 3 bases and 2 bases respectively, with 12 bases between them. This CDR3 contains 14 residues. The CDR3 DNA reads TGCGCCAGCAGCTGGAAGGACGGCCCCTACGAGCAGTACTTC. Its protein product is CASSWKDGPYEQYF.

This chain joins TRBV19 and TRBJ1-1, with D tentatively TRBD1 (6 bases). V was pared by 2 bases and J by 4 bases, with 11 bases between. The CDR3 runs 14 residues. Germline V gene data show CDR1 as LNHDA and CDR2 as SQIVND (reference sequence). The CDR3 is CASSIQGSGTEAFF. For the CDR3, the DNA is TGTGCCAGTAGTATACAGGGGTCGGGCACTGAAGCTTTCTTT.

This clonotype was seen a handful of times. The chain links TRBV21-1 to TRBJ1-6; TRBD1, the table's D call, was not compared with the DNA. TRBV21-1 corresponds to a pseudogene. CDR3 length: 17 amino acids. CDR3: CASSKILKGPRNSPLHF. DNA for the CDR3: TGTGCCAGCAGCAAAATCTTAAAGGGGCCACGTAATTCACCCCTCCACTTT.

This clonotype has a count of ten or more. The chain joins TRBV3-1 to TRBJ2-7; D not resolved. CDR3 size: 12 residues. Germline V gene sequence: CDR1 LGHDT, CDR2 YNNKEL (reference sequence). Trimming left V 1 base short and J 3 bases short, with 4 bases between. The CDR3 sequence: CASSQGYYEQYF. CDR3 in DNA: TGTGCCAGCAGCCAAGGCTACTACGAGCAGTACTTC.

CDR3 sequence (DNA): TGTGCCAGCACTATCTCGAGCGGGTACACCGGGGAGCTGTTTTTT. Its translation is CASTISSGYTGELFF. The rearrangement links TRBV9 to TRBJ2-2, with a weak D call TRBD2 (6 bases). CDR3 size: 15 residues. Germline CDR1 SGDLS, CDR2 YYNGEE. The V end lost 6 bases, the J end lost 3 bases, and 15 bases lay between the germline ends.

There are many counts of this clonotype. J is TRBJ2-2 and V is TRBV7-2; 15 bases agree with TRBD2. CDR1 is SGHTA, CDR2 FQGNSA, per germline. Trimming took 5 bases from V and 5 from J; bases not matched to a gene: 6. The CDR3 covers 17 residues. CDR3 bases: TGTGCCAGCAGCCCGTCCGGGACTAGCGGGGGGACCGGGGAGCTGTTTTTT. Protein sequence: CASSPSGTSGGTGELFF.

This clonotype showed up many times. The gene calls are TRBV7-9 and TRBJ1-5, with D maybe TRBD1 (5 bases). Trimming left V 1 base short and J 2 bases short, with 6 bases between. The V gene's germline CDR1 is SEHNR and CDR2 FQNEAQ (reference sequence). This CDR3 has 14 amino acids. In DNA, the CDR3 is TGTGCCAGCAGCTTAGAAGGGGGCAATCAGCCCCAGCATTTT. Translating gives CASSLEGGNQPQHF.

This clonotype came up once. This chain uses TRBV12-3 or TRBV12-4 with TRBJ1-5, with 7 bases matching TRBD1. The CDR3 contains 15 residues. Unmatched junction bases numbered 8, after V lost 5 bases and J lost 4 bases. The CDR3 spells CASSAGGMGNQPQHF. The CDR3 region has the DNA TGTGCCAGCAGTGCAGGGGGAATGGGAAATCAGCCCCAGCATTTT.

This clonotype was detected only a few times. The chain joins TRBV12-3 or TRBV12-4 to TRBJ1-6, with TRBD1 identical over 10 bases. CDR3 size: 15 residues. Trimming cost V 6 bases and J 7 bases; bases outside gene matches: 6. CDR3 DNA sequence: TGTGCCAGCAGCCCACCGGGACAGGGGAATTCACCCCTCCACTTT. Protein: CASSPPGQGNSPLHF.

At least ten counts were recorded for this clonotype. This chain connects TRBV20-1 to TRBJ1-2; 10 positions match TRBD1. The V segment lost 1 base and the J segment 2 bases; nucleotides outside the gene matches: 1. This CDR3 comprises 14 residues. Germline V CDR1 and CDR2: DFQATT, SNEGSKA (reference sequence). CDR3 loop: CSARGGQGNYGYTF. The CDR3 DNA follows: TGCAGTGCTAGAGGGGGACAGGGGAACTATGGCTACACCTTC.

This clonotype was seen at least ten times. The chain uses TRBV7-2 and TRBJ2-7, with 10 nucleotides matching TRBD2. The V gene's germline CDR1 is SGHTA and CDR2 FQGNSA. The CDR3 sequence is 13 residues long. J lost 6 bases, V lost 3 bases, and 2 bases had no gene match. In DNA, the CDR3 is TGTGCCAGCAGCTTGCTAGCGGGGGTCGAGCAGTACTTC. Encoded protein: CASSLLAGVEQYF.

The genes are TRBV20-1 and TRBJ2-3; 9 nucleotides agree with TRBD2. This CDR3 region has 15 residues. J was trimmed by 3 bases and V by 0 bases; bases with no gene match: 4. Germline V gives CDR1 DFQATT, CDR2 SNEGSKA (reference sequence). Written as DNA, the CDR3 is TGCAGTGCTAGAGAGGGACTAGCCACGACAGATACGCAGTATTTT. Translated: CSAREGLATTDTQYF.

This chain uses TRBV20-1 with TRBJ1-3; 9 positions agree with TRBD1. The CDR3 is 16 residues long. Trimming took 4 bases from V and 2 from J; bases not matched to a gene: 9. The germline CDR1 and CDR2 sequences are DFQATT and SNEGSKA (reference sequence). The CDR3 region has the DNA TGCAGTGCTACCCAAACCGGGACAGGGACTGGAAACACCATATATTTT. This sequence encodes CSATQTGTGTGNTIYF.

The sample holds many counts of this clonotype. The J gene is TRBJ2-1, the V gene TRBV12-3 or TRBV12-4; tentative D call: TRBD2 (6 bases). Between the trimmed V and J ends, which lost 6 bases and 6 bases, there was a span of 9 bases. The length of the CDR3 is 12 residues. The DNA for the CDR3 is TGTGCCAGCAGGGAGGGGTTCAATGAGCAGTTCTTC. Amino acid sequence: CASREGFNEQFF.

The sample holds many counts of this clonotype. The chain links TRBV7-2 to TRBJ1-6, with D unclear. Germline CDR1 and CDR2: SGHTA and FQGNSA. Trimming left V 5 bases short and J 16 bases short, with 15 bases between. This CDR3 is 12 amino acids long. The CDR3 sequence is CASSLTLTSLHF. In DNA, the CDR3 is TGTGCCAGCAGCCTGACCCTGACTAGTCTCCACTTT.

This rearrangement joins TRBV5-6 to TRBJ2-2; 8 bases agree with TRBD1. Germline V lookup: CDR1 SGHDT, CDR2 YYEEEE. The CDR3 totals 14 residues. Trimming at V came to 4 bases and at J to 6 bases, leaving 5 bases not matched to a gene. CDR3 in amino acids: CASSQGQGAGELFF. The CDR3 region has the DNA TGTGCCAGCAGCCAAGGACAGGGCGCCGGGGAGCTGTTTTTT.

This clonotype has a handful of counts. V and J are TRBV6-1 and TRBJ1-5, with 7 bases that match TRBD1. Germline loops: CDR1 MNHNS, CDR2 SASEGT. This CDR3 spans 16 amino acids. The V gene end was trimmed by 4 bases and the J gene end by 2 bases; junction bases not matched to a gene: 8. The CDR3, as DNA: TGTGCCAGCAGTGCAACAGGGGAAATCGGCAATCAGCCCCAGCATTTT. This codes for CASSATGEIGNQPQHF.

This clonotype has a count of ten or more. CDR3 DNA: TGTGCCAGCAGTTTACGGGGGGGCTCTCACGAGCAGTACTTC. This codes for CASSLRGGSHEQYF. The chain has TRBV27 and TRBJ2-7; 8 bases align to TRBD2. V was clipped by 2 bases and J by 5 bases; unmatched bases: 5. CDR3 length: 14 residues. Germline CDR1 MNHEY, CDR2 SMNVEV (reference sequence).

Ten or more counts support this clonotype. In DNA, the CDR3 is TGTGCCAGCAGCTTAGCGCCAGCGGGGGGCCGCGCCGGGGAGCTGTTTTTT. Translating gives CASSLAPAGGRAGELFF. J is TRBJ2-2 and V is TRBV7-2; 9 bases agree with TRBD2. Germline values: CDR1 SGHTA, CDR2 FQGNSA. The CDR3 consists of 17 residues. With 0 bases clipped from V and 6 bases from J, the junction kept 8 bases outside the gene matches.

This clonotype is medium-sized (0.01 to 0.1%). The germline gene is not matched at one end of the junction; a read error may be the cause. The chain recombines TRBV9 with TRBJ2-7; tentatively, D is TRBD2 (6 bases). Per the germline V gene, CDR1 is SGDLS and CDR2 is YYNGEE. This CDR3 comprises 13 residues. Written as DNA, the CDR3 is TGTGCCAGCAGCGTAGTGGGTAGCGGTCCACAGTCCTTC. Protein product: CASSVVGSGPQSF.

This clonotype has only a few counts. The CDR3 nucleotides are TGTGCCAGCAGTACGTACAGGGATTTGGACTATGGCTACACCTTC. Residues: CASSTYRDLDYGYTF. The chain uses TRBV12-3 or TRBV12-4 and TRBJ1-2, with D perhaps matching TRBD1 (6 bases). Deletions cut 5 bases from V and 3 bases from J, with 16 bases between. This CDR3 comprises 15 residues.

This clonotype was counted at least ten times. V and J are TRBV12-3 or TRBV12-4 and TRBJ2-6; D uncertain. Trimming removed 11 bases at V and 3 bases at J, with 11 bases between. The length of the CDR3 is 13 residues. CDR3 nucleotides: TGTGCCTCATCCTCGCATGGGGCCAACGTCCTGACTTTC. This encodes CASSSHGANVLTF.

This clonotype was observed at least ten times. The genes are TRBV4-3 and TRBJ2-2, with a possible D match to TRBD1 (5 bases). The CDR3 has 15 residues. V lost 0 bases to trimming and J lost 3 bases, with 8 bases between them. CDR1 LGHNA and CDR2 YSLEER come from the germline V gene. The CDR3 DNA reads TGCGCCAGCAGCCAAGAGGGGCAACACACCGGGGAGCTGTTTTTT. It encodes CASSQEGQHTGELFF.